The source of this TCR beta chain is a study of blood T cell repertoires in COVID-19. In the source study's methods: Estimation of nucleated cell counts was performed using reference gene primer amplification. Libraries were prepared by immunoSEQ multiplex PCR; TCRdb keeps only in-frame clonotypes and omits some of them. The V and J calls and clone size were taken over from that table, and D and trimming were inferred from the DNA. The sample includes roughly 220,000 clones, more than 75% of them seen just once. Seattle patient enrollment occurred during active infection, with longitudinal follow-up thereafter. The CDR3 is 13 residues long. With 3 bases clipped from V and 6 bases from J, the junction kept 4 bases outside the gene matches. The germline gives CDR1 GTSNPN, CDR2 SVGIG (reference sequence).

This clonotype was sampled from a woman older than 75 with COVID-19, enrolled during active disease. Sequencing used peripheral blood. The chain recombines TRBV30 with TRBJ1-5, with 8 bases aligning to TRBD1. The CDR3 region is CAWRDREAQPQHF. The CDR3 nucleotides read TGTGCCTGGAGGGACAGGGAGGCTCAGCCCCAGCATTTT.